The clone carrying this T cell receptor (beta chain) was observed a handful of times. Its antigen is unknown. Graves' hyperthyroidism was deemed stable absent ophthalmopathy progression within 18 months. Newly diagnosed patients aged 18 to 65 had hyperthyroidism of under 2 months' duration. This sample was taken from a study of T cells in Graves' hyperthyroidism and ophthalmopathy. Study-level results: The majority of expanded thyroid clonotypes above 0.001 also appeared in blood. Classification by a 13 V-J model distinguished ophthalmopathy from stable hyperthyroidism.

The CDR3 regions of TCR beta were amplified from RNA transcripts. Primed by the HTBI set, a first-round RT-PCR was run on the TCR CDR3. MiXCR, run by TCRdb on the multiplex PCR reads, gives a single entry per CDR3 protein. Of fewer than 900,000 distinct CDR3 sequences in the sample, about a sixth were seen once. The CDR3 extends over 14 amino acids. Germline loops: CDR1 SNHLY, CDR2 FYNNEI. V was pared by 3 bases and J by 5 bases, with 5 bases of the junction left unmatched. This clonotype originated in a man in his late teens or twenties with Graves' hyperthyroidism. This chain uses TRBV2 with TRBJ2-5, with 8 bases identical to TRBD2. The material sequenced was blood. The CDR3 DNA reads TGTGCCAGCAGTGATGGAGTAGCGGGGGAGACCCAGTACTTC. It codes for CASSDGVAGETQYF.